This record looks at one TCR beta chain sequence and its context. Its cognate antigen is unknown. The entry originates in a study of cytomegalovirus exposure and HLA in healthy donors. Study-wide background: Drawn from HLA-typed donors, 80 million to 95 million unique TCRs were held in an early data release. Study-level findings and limits: Reportedly, a later analysis found an Asian-associated ancestry cluster had fewer N-insertions than the roughly 700-donor mean. Association of a missense DCLRE1C variant with TCR beta V- and J-gene trimming was reported in a later analysis. Some V segments could not be told apart, so they were left out, TRBV6-2 and TRBV6-3 among them.

The germline V gene encodes CDR1 SGDLS and CDR2 YYNGEE. This CDR3 is built from 14 residues. V was trimmed by 6 bases and J by 2 bases, leaving 12 bases between them. PCR primers comprised 60 Vbeta and 13 Jbeta primers. Clones were read by immunoSEQ multiplex PCR, and TCRdb kept only the in-frame ones, dropping some. The sample has around 240,000 clones; around 80% are singletons. This TCR came from a woman in her forties in good health and CMV-seropositive. This rearrangement joins TRBV9 to TRBJ1-3; D is ambiguous. Input material: PBMCs. Here the CDR3 DNA reads TGTGCCAGCATCCTCACTAGGGCTGGAAACACCATATATTTT. Translation: CASILTRAGNTIYF.